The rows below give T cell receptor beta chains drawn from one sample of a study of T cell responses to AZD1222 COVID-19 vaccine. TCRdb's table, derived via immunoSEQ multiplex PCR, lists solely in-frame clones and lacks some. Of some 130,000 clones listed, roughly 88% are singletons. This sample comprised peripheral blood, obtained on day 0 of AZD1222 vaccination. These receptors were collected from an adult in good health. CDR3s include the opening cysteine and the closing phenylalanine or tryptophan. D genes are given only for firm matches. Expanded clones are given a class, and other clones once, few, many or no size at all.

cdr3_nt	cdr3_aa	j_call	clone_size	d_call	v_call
TGTGCCAGCAGCGTAGTTAGCGGGCAATACAATGAGCAGTTCTTC	CASSVVSGQYNEQFF	TRBJ2-1	-	TRBD2	TRBV9
TGTGCCAGCAGTCCCGCACGCTCTACAGGAGAAAAACTGTTTTTT	CASSPARSTGEKLFF	TRBJ1-4	-	-	TRBV6-5
TGTGCCAGCAGCCCCGGACAGGGGATTGGGACCTACGAGCAGTACTTC	CASSPGQGIGTYEQYF	TRBJ2-7	once	TRBD1	TRBV5-4
TGTGCCAGTAGTATGGGCGGGAGGTTGTACGAGCAGTACTTC	CASSMGGRLYEQYF	TRBJ2-7	once	TRBD2	TRBV19
TGTGCCAGCAGCTTAAACCCGCAGGGGGCAAACGGGGAGCTGTTTTTT	CASSLNPQGANGELFF	TRBJ2-2	-	TRBD1	TRBV7-3
TGCGCCAGCAGCCTGTACCAAGAGACCCAGTACTTC	CASSLYQETQYF	TRBJ2-5	-	-	TRBV5-1
TGTGCCAGCAGTTTATACGGCCAAGAGACCCAGTACTTC	CASSLYGQETQYF	TRBJ2-5	-	-	TRBV12-3/TRBV12-4
TGTGCCAGCAGCCGGGAGCCGTTGGGAGCTAACTATGGCTACACCTTC	CASSREPLGANYGYTF	TRBJ1-2	-	-	TRBV27
TGTGCCAGCAGCTTCACCAGGGGACGGGAGACCCAGTACTTC	CASSFTRGRETQYF	TRBJ2-5	once	-	TRBV11-2
TGTGCCAGCGCTCGAGCGGGGGGGAGGGCAGATACGCAGTATTTT	CASARAGGRADTQYF	TRBJ2-3	-	TRBD2	TRBV11-2
TGTGCCTGGAGGGAGACTAGCGGCCTGCGCTCCTACAATGAGCAGTTCTTC	CAWRETSGLRSYNEQFF	TRBJ2-1	-	TRBD2	TRBV30
TGTGCCAGCAGCCGACAGGGTTCGAGCACTGAAGCTTTCTTT	CASSRQGSSTEAFF	TRBJ1-1	-	TRBD1	TRBV2